One sample yielded the 5 T cell receptor beta chains listed below, sequenced in a study of cytomegalovirus exposure and HLA in healthy donors. The table came from immunoSEQ multiplex PCR; TCRdb's copy has only in-frame clones and leaves some out. Among about 260,000 clones listed, 90% were seen once. Sequenced sample: PBMCs. Receptors originate from a woman younger than 45 in good health and CMV-seronegative.

This chain links TRBV9 with TRBJ1-1; the D gene is possibly TRBD1 (6 bases). Germline V gene lookup returns CDR1 SGDLS and CDR2 YYNGEE. V was cut by 3 bases and J by 3 bases, with 9 bases left in between. This CDR3 is built from 13 residues. Written as DNA, the CDR3 is TGTGCCAGCAGCGGCCCAGGGGACACTGAAGCTTTCTTT. Protein product: CASSGPGDTEAFF.

This rearrangement joins TRBV5-1 to TRBJ1-4; tentative D call: TRBD1 (5 bases). The CDR3 is 15 residues long. CDR1 and CDR2 (germline): SGHRS, YFSETQ. V lost 1 base, J lost 5 bases, and 12 bases lay in between. CDR3 bases: TGCGCCAGCAGCTTGTCGGGGGTTGGGAATGAAAAACTGTTTTTT. It codes for CASSLSGVGNEKLFF.

The chain couples TRBV29-1 to TRBJ2-7; TRBD1 aligns across 9 bases. The V and J ends lost 6 bases and 0 bases, in that order; junction bases with no gene match: 9. The germline gives CDR1 SQVTM, CDR2 ANQGSEA. The CDR3 spans 15 residues. This CDR3 is CSVSGTGPRSYEQYF. The CDR3 coding sequence is TGCAGCGTGTCCGGGACAGGGCCCCGCTCCTACGAGCAGTACTTC.

The V and J genes are TRBV29-1 and TRBJ2-7; D is unresolved. Between the trimmed V and J ends, which lost 4 bases and 8 bases, there was a span of 18 bases. Germline lookup yields CDR1 SQVTM and CDR2 ANQGSEA. CDR3 length: 13 amino acids. The CDR3 bases are TGCAGCGTTGGGTGGCAGGACGAAATCAAGCAGTACTTC. This sequence encodes CSVGWQDEIKQYF.

This chain uses TRBV4-2 with TRBJ2-5; 13 bases fit TRBD2. V trimming: 3 bases; J trimming: 6 bases; junction bases outside the gene matches: 10. The CDR3 runs 17 residues. Germline values: CDR1 LGHNA, CDR2 YNFKEQ. This chain's CDR3 is CASSQTTSGRGEKTQYF. The CDR3 DNA reads as TGTGCCAGCAGCCAGACTACTAGCGGGAGGGGGGAGAAGACCCAGTACTTC.